The present entry profiles one T cell receptor beta chain with its context. Its antigen remains unidentified. This sample stems from a study of CD8+ T cells in alopecia areata. Study conclusions and caveats: Scalp and blood samples kept many expanded lesional clones throughout tofacitinib.

The CDR3 has 13 amino acids. CDR1 and CDR2 (germline): LGHNA, YSLEER. V shed 1 base and J shed 1 base, with 4 bases lying between them. RNA was isolated and reverse transcribed to cDNA, the sequencing template. Profiled with immunoSEQ multiplex PCR; TCRdb holds only in-frame clones, not every one. The data show about 200,000 clones, roughly 64% seen once. Described treatment: oral pan-JAK inhibitor, 5-10 mg twice daily. Sequencing used CD4+ T cells sorted from blood, obtained at week 24, from a patient treated with tofacitinib. The chain recombines TRBV4-3 with TRBJ1-1; the D is unclear. This TCR was recovered from a human donor with alopecia areata. The CDR3 protein is CASSQATNTEAFF. The CDR3 DNA reads as TGCGCCAGCAGCCAAGCAACGAACACTGAAGCTTTCTTT.